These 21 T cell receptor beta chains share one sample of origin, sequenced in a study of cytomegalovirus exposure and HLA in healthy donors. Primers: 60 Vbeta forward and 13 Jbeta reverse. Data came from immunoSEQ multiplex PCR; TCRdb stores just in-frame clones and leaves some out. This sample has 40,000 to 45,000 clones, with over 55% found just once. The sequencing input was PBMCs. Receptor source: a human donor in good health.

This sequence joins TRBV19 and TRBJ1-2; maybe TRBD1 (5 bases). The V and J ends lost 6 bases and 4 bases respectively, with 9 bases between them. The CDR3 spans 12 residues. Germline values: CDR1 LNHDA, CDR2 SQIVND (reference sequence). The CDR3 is CASSGQGYGYTF. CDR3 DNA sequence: TGTGCCAGTAGCGGACAAGGCTATGGCTACACCTTC.

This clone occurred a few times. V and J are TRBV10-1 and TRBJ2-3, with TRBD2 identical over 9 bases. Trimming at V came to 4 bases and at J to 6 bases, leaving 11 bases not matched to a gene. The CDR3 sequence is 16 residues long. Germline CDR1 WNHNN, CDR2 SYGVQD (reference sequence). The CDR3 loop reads CASSAAGGGARDTQYF. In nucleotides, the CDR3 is TGCGCCAGCAGTGCCGCCGGCGGGGGGGCCCGTGATACGCAGTATTTT.

The CDR3 nucleotides read TGTGCCAGCAGCCAAGGGGGAAACGGACTCCCCTCGGGCGGGGAGCTGTTTTTT. Protein product: CASSQGGNGLPSGGELFF. The V gene is TRBV4-2, the J gene TRBJ2-2, with D possibly matching TRBD2 (5 bases). Germline lookup yields CDR1 LGHNA and CDR2 YNFKEQ. Trimming removed 1 base from V and 7 bases from J, with 22 bases in between. This CDR3 comprises 18 residues.

CDR3 protein: CASSPRGQGSGQPQHF. CDR3 in DNA: TGCGCCAGCAGCCCTCGGGGACAAGGGTCGGGTCAGCCCCAGCATTTT. The rearrangement joins TRBV5-1 to TRBJ1-5, with D possibly TRBD1 on 6 matching bases. Germline CDR1 reads SGHRS; CDR2 reads YFSETQ. The length of the CDR3 is 16 residues. V lost 4 bases and J lost 6, with 20 bases in between. Full variable domain (outside the CDR3, taken from reference TRBV5-1 and TRBJ1-5): KAGVTQTPRYLIKTRGQQVTLSCSPISGHRSVSWYQQTPGQGLQFLFEYFSETQRNKGNFPGRFSGRQFSNSRSEMNVSTLELGDSALYLCASSPRGQGSGQPQHFGDGTRLSIL.

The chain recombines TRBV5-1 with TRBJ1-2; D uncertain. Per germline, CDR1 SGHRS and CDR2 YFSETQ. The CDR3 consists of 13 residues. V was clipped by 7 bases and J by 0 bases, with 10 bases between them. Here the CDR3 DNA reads TGCGCCAGCGCGTGGGCTGCTAACTATGGCTACACCTTC. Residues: CASAWAANYGYTF.

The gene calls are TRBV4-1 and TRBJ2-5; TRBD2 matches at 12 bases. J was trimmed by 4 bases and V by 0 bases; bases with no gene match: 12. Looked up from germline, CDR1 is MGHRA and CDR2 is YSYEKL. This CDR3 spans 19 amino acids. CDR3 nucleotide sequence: TGCGCCAGCAGCCAAGACGGGAGACTAGCGGGGGCCCCTAGAGAGACCCAGTACTTC. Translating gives CASSQDGRLAGAPRETQYF.

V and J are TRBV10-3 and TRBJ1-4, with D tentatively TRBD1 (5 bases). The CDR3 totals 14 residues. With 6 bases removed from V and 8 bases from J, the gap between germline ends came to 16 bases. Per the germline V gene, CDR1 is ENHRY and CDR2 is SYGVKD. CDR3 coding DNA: TGTGCCATCAGGAAAGACAGCCCGGAGGAAAAACTGTTTTTT. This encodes CAIRKDSPEEKLFF.

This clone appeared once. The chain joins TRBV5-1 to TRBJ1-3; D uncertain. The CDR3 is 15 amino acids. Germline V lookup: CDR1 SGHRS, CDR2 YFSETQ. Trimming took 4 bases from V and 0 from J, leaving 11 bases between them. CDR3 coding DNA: TGCGCCAGCAGCCCCGACACCAACTCTGGAAACACCATATATTTT. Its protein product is CASSPDTNSGNTIYF. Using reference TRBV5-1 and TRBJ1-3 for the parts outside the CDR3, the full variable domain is KAGVTQTPRYLIKTRGQQVTLSCSPISGHRSVSWYQQTPGQGLQFLFEYFSETQRNKGNFPGRFSGRQFSNSRSEMNVSTLELGDSALYLCASSPDTNSGNTIYFGEGSWLTVV.

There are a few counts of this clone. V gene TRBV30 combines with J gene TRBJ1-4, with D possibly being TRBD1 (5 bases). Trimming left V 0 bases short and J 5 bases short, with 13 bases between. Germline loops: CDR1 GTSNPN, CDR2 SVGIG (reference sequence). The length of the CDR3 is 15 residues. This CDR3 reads CAWSVIGGLNEKLFF. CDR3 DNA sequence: TGTGCCTGGAGTGTAATCGGGGGGTTGAATGAAAAACTGTTTTTT.

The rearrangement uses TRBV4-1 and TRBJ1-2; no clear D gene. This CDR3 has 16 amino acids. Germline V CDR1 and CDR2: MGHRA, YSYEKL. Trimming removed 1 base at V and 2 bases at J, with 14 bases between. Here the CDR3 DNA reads TGCGCCAGCAGCCAAGGCTTTCTCGGGAGGAACTATGGCTACACCTTC. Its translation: CASSQGFLGRNYGYTF.

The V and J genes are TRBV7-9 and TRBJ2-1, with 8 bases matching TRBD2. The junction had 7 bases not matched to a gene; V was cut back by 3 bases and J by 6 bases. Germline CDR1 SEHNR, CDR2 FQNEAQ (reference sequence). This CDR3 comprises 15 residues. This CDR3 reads CASSFWRGELNEQFF. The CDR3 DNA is TGTGCCAGCAGCTTCTGGCGGGGGGAACTCAATGAGCAGTTCTTC.

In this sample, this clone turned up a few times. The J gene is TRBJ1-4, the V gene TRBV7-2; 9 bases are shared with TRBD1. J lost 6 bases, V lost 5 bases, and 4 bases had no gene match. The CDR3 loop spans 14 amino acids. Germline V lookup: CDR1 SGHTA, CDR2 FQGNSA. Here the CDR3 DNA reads TGTGCCAGCAGCCCAGACAGGGGGGATGAAAAACTGTTTTTT. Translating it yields CASSPDRGDEKLFF.

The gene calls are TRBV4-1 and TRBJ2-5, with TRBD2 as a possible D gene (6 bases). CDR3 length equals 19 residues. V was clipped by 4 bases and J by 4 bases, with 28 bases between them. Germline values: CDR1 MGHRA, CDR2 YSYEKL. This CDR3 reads CASSPIGMEPGPAGETQYF. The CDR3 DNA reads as TGCGCCAGCAGCCCCATTGGTATGGAACCGGGACCAGCGGGAGAGACCCAGTACTTC.

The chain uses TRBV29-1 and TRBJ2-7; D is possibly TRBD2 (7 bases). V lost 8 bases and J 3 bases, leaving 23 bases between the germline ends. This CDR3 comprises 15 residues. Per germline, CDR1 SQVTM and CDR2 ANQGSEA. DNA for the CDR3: TGCAGCTACGCGGTGGGGGGGCAGTCCGGCTACGAGCAGTACTTC. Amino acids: CSYAVGGQSGYEQYF.

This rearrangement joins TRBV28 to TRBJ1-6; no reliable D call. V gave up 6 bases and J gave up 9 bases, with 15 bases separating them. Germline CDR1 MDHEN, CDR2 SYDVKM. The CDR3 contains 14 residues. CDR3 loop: CASSRGVRSSPLHF. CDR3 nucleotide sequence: TGTGCCAGCAGCCGGGGAGTACGGAGTTCACCCCTCCACTTT.

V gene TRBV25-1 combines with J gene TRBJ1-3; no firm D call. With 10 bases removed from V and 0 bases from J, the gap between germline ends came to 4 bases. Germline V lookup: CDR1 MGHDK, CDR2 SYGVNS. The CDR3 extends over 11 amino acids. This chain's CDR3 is CATISGNTIYF. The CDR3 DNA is TGTGCCACCATCTCTGGAAACACCATATATTTT.

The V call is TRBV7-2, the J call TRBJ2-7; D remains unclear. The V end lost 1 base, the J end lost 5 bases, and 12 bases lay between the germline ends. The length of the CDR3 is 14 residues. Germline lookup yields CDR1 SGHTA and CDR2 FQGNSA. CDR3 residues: CASSLDRTPHEQYF. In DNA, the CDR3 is TGTGCCAGCAGCTTAGACAGAACCCCCCACGAGCAGTACTTC.

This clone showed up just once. As DNA, the CDR3 is TGTGCCAGCAGCTTAGGGCTAGCGGGGAGGGGAGATACGCAGTATTTT. Protein sequence: CASSLGLAGRGDTQYF. The V gene is TRBV7-6, the J gene TRBJ2-3; 9 bases map to TRBD2. J gave up 5 bases and V 1 base, and 7 bases lay outside the gene matches. In germline, CDR1 is SGHVS, CDR2 FNYEAQ. The CDR3 loop spans 16 amino acids.

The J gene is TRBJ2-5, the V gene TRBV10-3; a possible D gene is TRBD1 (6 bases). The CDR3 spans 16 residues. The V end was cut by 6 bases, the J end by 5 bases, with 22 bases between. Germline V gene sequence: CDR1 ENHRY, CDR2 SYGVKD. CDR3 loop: CAISQAGARAGETQYF. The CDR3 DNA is TGTGCCATCAGCCAAGCAGGGGCCCGGGCTGGGGAGACCCAGTACTTC.

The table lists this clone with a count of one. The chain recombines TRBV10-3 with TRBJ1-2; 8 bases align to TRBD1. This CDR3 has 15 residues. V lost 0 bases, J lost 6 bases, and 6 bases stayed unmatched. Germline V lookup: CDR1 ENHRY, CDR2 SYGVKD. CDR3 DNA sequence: TGTGCCATCAGTGAGTCGATTATGACAGGGGATGGCTACACCTTC. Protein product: CAISESIMTGDGYTF.

The CDR3 sequence: CASSSNRDRGQYF. The CDR3 region has the DNA TGTGCCAGCAGCTCGAACCGGGACAGGGGACAGTACTTC. The chain uses TRBV13 and TRBJ2-4; TRBD1 matches at 10 bases. Germline V gives CDR1 PRHDT, CDR2 FYEKMQ (reference sequence). The length of the CDR3 is 13 residues. V gave up 4 bases and J gave up 13 bases; unmatched junction bases: 7.